The 2 T cell receptor beta chains below come from one sample, sequenced in a study of blood T cells in healthy people across ages (dated by TCRdb to 2013 to 2016). Receptor libraries were prepared by 5' RACE. Sequenced on an Illumina HiSeq 2500. A second 7 to 11 cycle PCR used a sample-barcoded 5' primer and a J-beta primer mix. Using fastp at Q25 and MiXCR, TCRdb reprocessed the public reads and kept productive beta chains. All rows with the same CDR3 protein become a single entry with the most common DNA and genes. Counted in this sample were roughly 2 million distinct CDR3 sequences; 49% of them appeared once. The top ten hold less than 2.5% of the sample. Sequenced material: blood. The source of these receptors is a woman in her 40s in good health.

The chain employs TRBV10-2 and TRBJ2-7; unclear D gene. Germline V CDR1 and CDR2: WSHSY, SAAADI. Between the trimmed V and J ends, which lost 0 bases and 5 bases, there was a span of 2 bases. The CDR3 is 11 residues long. CDR3 loop: CASSESNEQYF. CDR3 sequence (DNA): TGCGCCAGCAGTGAGTCTAACGAGCAGTACTTC.

This clonotype occurred a few times. The chain is built from TRBV4-2 and TRBJ2-2, with 13 bases that match TRBD2. CDR1 is LGHNA, CDR2 YNFKEQ, per germline. The junction had 4 bases not matched to a gene; V was cut back by 2 bases and J by 4 bases. The CDR3 is made up of 17 amino acids. The CDR3 DNA reads as TGTGCCAGCAGCCAAAGGACTAGCGGGGGCAGCACCGGGGAGCTGTTTTTT. This sequence encodes CASSQRTSGGSTGELFF.